This T cell receptor beta chain was captured by sequencing in a study of technical replicates of blood from a few donors. Clones were read by immunoSEQ multiplex PCR, and TCRdb kept only the in-frame ones, dropping some. The sample holds some 94,000 clones, about 95% seen once. The V gene lost 4 bases and the J gene lost 2 bases, with 15 bases spanning the gap. The V gene's germline CDR1 is SGHRS and CDR2 YFSETQ. The CDR3 spans 15 residues. The rearrangement joins TRBV5-1 to TRBJ1-1, with D uncertain. Sequences were obtained from T cells isolated from PBMCs. The source of this sequence is a human donor in good health. The CDR3 coding sequence is TGCGCCAGCAGCAGCCGGGGTAGCCCCAACACTGAAGCTTTCTTT. It is translated as CASSSRGSPNTEAFF.